A selection of T cell receptor beta chains follows, all from one sample in a study of blood T cell repertoires in COVID-19. Clones were read by immunoSEQ multiplex PCR, and TCRdb kept only the in-frame ones, dropping some. The sample has around 75,000 clones, roughly 91% seen once; the top ten hold about 0.6%. The sample consisted of peripheral blood. The receptors were sampled from a man in his sixties with acute or convalescent COVID-19. Each CDR3 is given with its conserved first and last residue. D genes are given only for firm matches. Clone size is stated in some rows and not others, as once, few, many or a class when expanded.

J | V | D | size | length | CDR3 | DNA
TRBJ1-5 | TRBV6-6 | NA | NA | 15 | CASSYSKTVDQPQHF | TGTGCCAGCAGTTACTCGAAGACAGTTGATCAGCCCCAGCATTTT
TRBJ1-1 | TRBV3-1/TRBV3-2 | NA | few | 14 | CASSQDHTGIEAFF | TGTGCCAGCAGCCAAGATCATACAGGGATTGAAGCTTTCTTT
TRBJ2-1 | TRBV30 | TRBD2 | NA | 17 | CAWSGLAGSSSYNEQFF | TGTGCCTGGTCGGGACTAGCGGGATCTAGCTCCTACAATGAGCAGTTCTTC
TRBJ1-2 | TRBV5-1 | NA | NA | 15 | CASSPGLQGYYGYTF | TGCGCCAGCAGCCCGGGCCTGCAGGGGTACTATGGCTACACCTTC
TRBJ1-5 | TRBV11-2 | NA | NA | 17 | CASSLVNRDTDDQPQHF | TGTGCCAGCAGCTTAGTGAACCGGGACACGGACGATCAGCCCCAGCATTTT
TRBJ1-2 | TRBV6-5 | TRBD1 | NA | 14 | CASSYGRGDYGYTF | TGTGCCAGCAGTTACGGCAGGGGGGACTATGGCTACACCTTC
TRBJ2-1 | TRBV27 | TRBD2 | NA | 15 | CASTPGTSGANEQFF | TGTGCCAGTACACCCGGGACTAGCGGGGCCAATGAGCAGTTCTTC
TRBJ2-7 | TRBV5-1 | NA | NA | 15 | CASSLGQSVGGEQYF | TGCGCCAGCAGCTTGGGGCAGTCAGTCGGGGGCGAGCAGTACTTC
TRBJ2-7 | TRBV6-6 | TRBD1 | NA | 14 | CASTSGGRSYEQYF | TGTGCCAGCACCTCAGGGGGAAGGTCCTACGAGCAGTACTTC
TRBJ2-1 | TRBV4-1 | TRBD1 | NA | 16 | CASSPGQNYPYNEQFF | TGCGCCAGCAGCCCGGGACAGAACTATCCCTACAATGAGCAGTTCTTC
TRBJ2-2 | TRBV3-1/TRBV3-2 | NA | NA | 17 | CASSQDSTGVNTGELFF | TGTGCCAGCAGCCAAGACTCCACAGGAGTCAACACCGGGGAGCTGTTTTTT
TRBJ2-3 | TRBV5-1 | TRBD2 | NA | 15 | CASSVGLAGTDTQYF | TGCGCCAGCAGCGTAGGACTAGCGGGCACAGATACGCAGTATTTT
TRBJ1-6 | TRBV6-6 | TRBD1 | NA | 14 | CASREGQGSSPLHF | TGTGCCAGCAGGGAGGGACAGGGGTCTTCACCCCTCCACTTT
TRBJ1-1 | TRBV7-3 | TRBD1 | once | 17 | CASSPRTGGIIGTEAFF | TGTGCCAGCAGCCCCCGGACAGGGGGCATAATTGGAACTGAAGCTTTCTTT
TRBJ2-2 | TRBV5-6 | TRBD2 | NA | 17 | CASSLEVSSGNTGELFF | TGTGCCAGCAGCTTGGAGGTGTCTAGCGGAAACACCGGGGAGCTGTTTTTT
TRBJ2-3 | TRBV5-1 | NA | NA | 18 | CASSLFPDAGAITDTQYF | TGCGCCAGCAGCTTGTTTCCGGACGCGGGGGCCATCACAGATACGCAGTATTTT
TRBJ2-4 | TRBV19 | NA | NA | 16 | CASSISGPGPGNIQYF | TGTGCCAGTAGTATAAGCGGGCCAGGTCCCGGGAACATTCAGTACTTC
TRBJ2-7 | TRBV27 | TRBD1 | NA | 19 | CASSLWGTDFREKGDEQYF | TGTGCCAGCAGTTTATGGGGGACAGACTTCAGGGAAAAGGGGGACGAGCAGTACTTC
TRBJ1-2 | TRBV5-1 | NA | NA | 13 | CASSLGRAYGYTF | TGCGCCAGCAGCTTGGGCAGGGCTTATGGCTACACCTTC
TRBJ1-1 | TRBV7-9 | TRBD1 | once | 15 | CASSRLETGFTEAFF | TGTGCCAGCAGCCGCCTCGAGACAGGGTTTACTGAAGCTTTCTTT
TRBJ2-7 | TRBV5-1 | NA | NA | 12 | CASSLELGEQYF | TGCGCCAGCAGCTTGGAGCTTGGCGAGCAGTACTTC
TRBJ1-1 | TRBV5-1 | TRBD1 | once | 15 | CASSPRTGANTEAFF | TGCGCCAGCAGCCCAAGGACAGGGGCGAACACTGAAGCTTTCTTT
TRBJ1-2 | TRBV20-1 | TRBD1 | NA | 10 | CSAGQGGYTF | TGCAGTGCTGGACAGGGGGGCTACACCTTC
TRBJ2-3 | TRBV5-1 | TRBD2 | NA | 14 | CASSQDSGGARQYF | TGCGCCAGCAGCCAAGATAGCGGGGGGGCTAGACAGTATTTT
TRBJ1-2 | TRBV5-1 | NA | NA | 15 | CASSFGEPASYGYTF | TGCGCCAGCAGCTTTGGGGAGCCTGCGAGCTATGGCTACACCTTC
TRBJ1-2 | TRBV5-6 | TRBD1 | NA | 14 | CASSSGTGTLGYTF | TGTGCCAGCAGCTCCGGGACAGGGACTCTAGGCTACACCTTC
TRBJ1-2 | TRBV9 | TRBD1 | NA | 15 | CASSVADRVNYGYTF | TGTGCCAGCAGCGTAGCGGACAGGGTAAACTATGGCTACACCTTC
TRBJ2-7 | TRBV5-1 | TRBD1 | NA | 16 | CASSLELGQGTYEQYF | TGCGCCAGCAGCTTGGAGTTAGGACAGGGGACGTACGAGCAGTACTTC
TRBJ2-1 | TRBV6-5 | TRBD1 | NA | 16 | CASSSFDRGRIDEQFF | TGTGCCAGCAGTTCCTTCGACAGGGGTAGGATCGATGAGCAGTTCTTC
TRBJ2-5 | TRBV5-1 | TRBD2 | NA | 15 | CASSRLAGEGETQYF | TGCGCCAGCAGCAGACTAGCGGGAGAGGGGGAGACCCAGTACTTC
TRBJ2-7 | TRBV18 | NA | NA | 15 | CASSPGPNGGYEQYF | TGTGCCAGCTCACCGGGTCCGAACGGCGGCTACGAGCAGTACTTC
TRBJ2-7 | TRBV10-1 | NA | NA | 14 | CASSELDRPYEQYF | TGCGCCAGCAGTGAGTTGGACAGACCCTACGAGCAGTACTTC
TRBJ2-1 | TRBV3-1/TRBV3-2 | NA | NA | 18 | CASSQPITREGAYNEQFF | TGTGCCAGCAGCCAGCCTATCACGAGGGAGGGGGCCTACAATGAGCAGTTCTTC
TRBJ2-5 | TRBV19 | NA | NA | 13 | CASSLQIQETQYF | TGTGCCAGTAGCCTTCAGATCCAAGAGACCCAGTACTTC
TRBJ2-5 | TRBV3-1/TRBV3-2 | TRBD2 | NA | 17 | CASSRRLAGSAGETQYF | TGTGCCAGCAGCCGCCGGCTAGCGGGATCAGCAGGGGAGACCCAGTACTTC
TRBJ2-1 | TRBV19 | TRBD2 | NA | 13 | CATGTSGYNEQFF | TGTGCCACCGGGACTAGCGGCTACAATGAGCAGTTCTTC
TRBJ2-5 | TRBV7-3 | NA | once | 14 | CASSPGGTQETQYF | TGTGCCAGCAGCCCAGGGGGGACCCAAGAGACCCAGTACTTC
TRBJ2-7 | TRBV7-8 | NA | NA | 15 | CASSEPGGATYEQYF | TGTGCCAGCAGCGAGCCTGGGGGGGCCACCTACGAGCAGTACTTC
TRBJ1-2 | TRBV6-6 | TRBD1 | NA | 12 | CASMLTGGFLVF | TGTGCCAGCATGTTAACAGGGGGTTTTTTGGTCTTC
TRBJ1-2 | TRBV7-3 | TRBD1 | once | 16 | CASSLVGGTAQVGYTF | TGTGCCAGCAGCTTAGTGGGCGGGACAGCTCAAGTTGGCTACACCTTC
TRBJ1-5 | TRBV30 | NA | NA | 13 | CAWSGGSNQPQHF | TGTGCCTGGAGTGGAGGGAGCAATCAGCCCCAGCATTTT
TRBJ1-6 | TRBV5-1 | TRBD1 | NA | 16 | CASSWSGQGEGSPLHF | TGCGCCAGCAGTTGGTCGGGACAGGGAGAAGGGTCACCCCTCCACTTT
TRBJ2-1 | TRBV7-9 | TRBD2 | NA | 14 | CASSLGLAGNEQFF | TGTGCCAGCAGCCTGGGACTAGCTGGCAATGAGCAGTTCTTC
TRBJ1-2 | TRBV5-1 | TRBD1 | NA | 14 | CASSLDPGTDGYTF | TGCGCCAGCAGCTTGGACCCCGGGACAGATGGCTACACCTTC